The source of this T cell receptor beta chain is a study of OX40 agonist ivuxolimab in advanced cancers. Overall study results and limits: Among some nonresponders, normalized T-cell clonal expansion was also low.

Turning to this clone: Antigen specificity is unknown.

The table came from immunoSEQ multiplex PCR; TCRdb's copy has only in-frame clones and leaves some out. The data hold some 74,000 clones, with more than 85% observed a single time. Samples of blood were obtained at baseline, on cycle 4 day 1, and on cycle 7 day 1. This specimen was CD4+ or CD8+ T cells sorted from blood, taken in a trial of the OX40 agonist ivuxolimab. This clonotype originated in an adult with an advanced solid tumor such as melanoma, head and neck, liver or kidney cancer.

CDR3: CAWALPVGEQYF. DNA for the CDR3: TGTGCCTGGGCCCTCCCAGTGGGCGAGCAGTACTTC. The rearrangement joins TRBV30 to TRBJ2-7; D not resolved. There are 12 residues in the CDR3. Germline-derived CDR1 and CDR2 are GTSNPN and SVGIG (reference sequence). Trimming removed 5 bases at V and 6 bases at J, with 14 bases between.